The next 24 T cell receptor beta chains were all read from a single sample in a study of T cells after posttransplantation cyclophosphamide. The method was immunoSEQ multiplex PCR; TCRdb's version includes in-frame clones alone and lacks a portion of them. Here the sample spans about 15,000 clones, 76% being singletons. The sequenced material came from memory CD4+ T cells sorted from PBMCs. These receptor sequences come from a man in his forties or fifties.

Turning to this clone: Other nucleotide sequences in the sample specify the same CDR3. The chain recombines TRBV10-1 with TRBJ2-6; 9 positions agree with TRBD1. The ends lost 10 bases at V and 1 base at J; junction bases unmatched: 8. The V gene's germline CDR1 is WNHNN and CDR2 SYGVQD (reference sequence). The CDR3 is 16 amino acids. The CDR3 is CATKDRGRSGANVLTF. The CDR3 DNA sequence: TGCGCCACTAAGGACAGGGGACGGTCTGGGGCCAACGTCCTGACTTTC.

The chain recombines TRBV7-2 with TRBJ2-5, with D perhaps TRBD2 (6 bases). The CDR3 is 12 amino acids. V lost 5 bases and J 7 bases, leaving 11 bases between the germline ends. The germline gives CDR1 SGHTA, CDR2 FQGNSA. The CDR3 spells CASSLLGGTQYF. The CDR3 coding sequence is TGTGCCAGCAGCCTTCTGGGGGGGACCCAGTACTTC.

CDR3 in DNA: TGTGCCAGCAGCCGGACAGAGAACTCCGGCTACACCTTC. It is translated as CASSRTENSGYTF. The chain joins TRBV7-8 to TRBJ1-2, with D tentatively TRBD1 (6 bases). Germline V gene data show CDR1 as SGHVS and CDR2 as FQNEAQ. The germline V and J ends were trimmed by 5 bases and 8 bases, with 15 bases remaining between them. The CDR3 runs 13 residues.

This CDR3 is CASSLLAPGANVLTF. CDR3 sequence (DNA): TGTGCCAGCAGCCTCCTAGCCCCCGGGGCCAACGTCCTGACTTTC. The chain carries TRBV28 and TRBJ2-6; the D gene is possibly TRBD2 (5 bases). From germline, CDR1 is MDHEN and CDR2 SYDVKM. This CDR3 has 15 residues. V was cut by 6 bases and J by 4 bases, with 13 bases left in between.

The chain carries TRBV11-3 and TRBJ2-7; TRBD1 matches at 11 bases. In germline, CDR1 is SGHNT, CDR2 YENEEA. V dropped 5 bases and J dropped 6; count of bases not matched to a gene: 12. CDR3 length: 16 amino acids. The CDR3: CASSPPDRGLVGEQYF. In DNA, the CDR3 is TGTGCCAGCAGCCCACCGGACAGGGGGCTGGTGGGCGAGCAGTACTTC.

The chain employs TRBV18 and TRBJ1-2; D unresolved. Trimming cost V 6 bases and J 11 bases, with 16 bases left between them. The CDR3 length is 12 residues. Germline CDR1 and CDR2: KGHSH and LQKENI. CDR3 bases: TGTGCCAGCTCTAACCAGCGAGAGGGATACACCTTC. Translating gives CASSNQREGYTF.

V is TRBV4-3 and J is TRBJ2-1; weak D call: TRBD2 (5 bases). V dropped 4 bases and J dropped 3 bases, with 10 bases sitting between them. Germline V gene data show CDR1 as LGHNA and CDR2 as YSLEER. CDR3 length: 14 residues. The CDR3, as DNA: TGCGCCAGCAGCCGGGCCAGCGGCTACAATGAGCAGTTCTTC. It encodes CASSRASGYNEQFF.

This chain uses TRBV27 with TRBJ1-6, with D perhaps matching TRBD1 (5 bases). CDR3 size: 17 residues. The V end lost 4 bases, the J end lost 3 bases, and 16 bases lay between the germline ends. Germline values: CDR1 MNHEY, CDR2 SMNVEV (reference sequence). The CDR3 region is CASSWGPGVSYNSPLHF. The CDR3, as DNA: TGTGCCAGCAGTTGGGGACCGGGGGTCAGCTATAATTCACCCCTCCACTTT.

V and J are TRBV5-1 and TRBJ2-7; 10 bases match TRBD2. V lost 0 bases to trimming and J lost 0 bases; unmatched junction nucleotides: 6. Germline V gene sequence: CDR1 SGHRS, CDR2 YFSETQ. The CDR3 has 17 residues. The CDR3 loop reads CASSLATGTSVSYEQYF. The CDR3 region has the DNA TGCGCCAGCAGCTTGGCGACGGGGACTAGCGTCTCCTACGAGCAGTACTTC.

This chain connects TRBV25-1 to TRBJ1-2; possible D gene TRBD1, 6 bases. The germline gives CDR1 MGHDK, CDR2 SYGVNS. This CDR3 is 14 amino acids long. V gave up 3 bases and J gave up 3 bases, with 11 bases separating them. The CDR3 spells CASSDGRGYYGYTF. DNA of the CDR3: TGTGCCAGCAGTGACGGGAGGGGGTACTATGGCTACACCTTC.

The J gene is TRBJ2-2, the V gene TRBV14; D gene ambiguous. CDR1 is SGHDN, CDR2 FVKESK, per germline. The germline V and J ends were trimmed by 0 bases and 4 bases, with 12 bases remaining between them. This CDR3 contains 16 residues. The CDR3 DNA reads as TGTGCCAGCAGCCAAGAGCGAAGCCACTTCACCGGGGAGCTGTTTTTT. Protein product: CASSQERSHFTGELFF. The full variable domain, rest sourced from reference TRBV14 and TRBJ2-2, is EAGVTQFPSHSVIEKGQTVTLRCDPISGHDNLYWYRRVMGKEIKFLLHFVKESKQDESGMPNNRFLAERTGGTYSTLKVQPAELEDSGVYFCASSQERSHFTGELFFGEGSRLTVL.

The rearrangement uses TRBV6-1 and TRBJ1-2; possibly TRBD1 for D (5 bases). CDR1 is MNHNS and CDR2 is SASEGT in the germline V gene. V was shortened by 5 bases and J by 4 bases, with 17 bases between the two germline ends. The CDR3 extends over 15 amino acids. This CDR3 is CASSPKWGDGYGYTF. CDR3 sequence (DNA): TGTGCCAGCAGTCCTAAGTGGGGGGACGGCTATGGCTACACCTTC.

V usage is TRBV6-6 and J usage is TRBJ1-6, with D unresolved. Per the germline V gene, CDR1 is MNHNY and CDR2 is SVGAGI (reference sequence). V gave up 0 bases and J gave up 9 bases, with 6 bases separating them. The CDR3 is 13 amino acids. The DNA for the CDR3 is TGTGCCAGCAGTTACTCGCGGGGTTCACCCCTCCACTTT. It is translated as CASSYSRGSPLHF.

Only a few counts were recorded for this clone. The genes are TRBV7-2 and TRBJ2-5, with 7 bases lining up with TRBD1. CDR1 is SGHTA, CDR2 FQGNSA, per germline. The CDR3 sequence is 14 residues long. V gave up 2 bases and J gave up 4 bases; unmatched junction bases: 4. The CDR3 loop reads CASSLTRGPETQYF. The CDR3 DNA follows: TGTGCCAGCAGCTTAACGAGGGGGCCAGAGACCCAGTACTTC.

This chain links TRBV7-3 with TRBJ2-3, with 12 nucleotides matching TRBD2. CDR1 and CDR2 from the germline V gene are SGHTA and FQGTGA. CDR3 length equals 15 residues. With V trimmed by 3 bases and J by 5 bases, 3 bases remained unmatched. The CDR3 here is CASSFLGLAGDTQYF. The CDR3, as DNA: TGTGCCAGCAGCTTCTTGGGACTAGCGGGAGATACGCAGTATTTT.

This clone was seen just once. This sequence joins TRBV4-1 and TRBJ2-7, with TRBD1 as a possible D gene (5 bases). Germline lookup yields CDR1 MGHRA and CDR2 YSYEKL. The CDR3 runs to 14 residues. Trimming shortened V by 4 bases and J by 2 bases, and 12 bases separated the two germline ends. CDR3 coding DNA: TGCGCCAGCAGCCGTGCTCTGGGGCCCTACGAGCAGTACTTC. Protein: CASSRALGPYEQYF.

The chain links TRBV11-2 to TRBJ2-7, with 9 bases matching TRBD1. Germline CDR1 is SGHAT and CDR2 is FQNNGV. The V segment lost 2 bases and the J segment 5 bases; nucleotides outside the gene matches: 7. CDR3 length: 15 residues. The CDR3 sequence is CASSLPGQGRDEQYF. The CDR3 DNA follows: TGTGCCAGCAGCTTACCGGGACAGGGTCGAGACGAGCAGTACTTC.

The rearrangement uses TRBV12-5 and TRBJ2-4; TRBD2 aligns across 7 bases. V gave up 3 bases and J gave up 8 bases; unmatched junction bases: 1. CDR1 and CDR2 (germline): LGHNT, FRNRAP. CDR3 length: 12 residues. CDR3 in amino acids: CASGFGGDIQYF. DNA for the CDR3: TGTGCTAGTGGTTTTGGGGGGGACATTCAGTACTTC.

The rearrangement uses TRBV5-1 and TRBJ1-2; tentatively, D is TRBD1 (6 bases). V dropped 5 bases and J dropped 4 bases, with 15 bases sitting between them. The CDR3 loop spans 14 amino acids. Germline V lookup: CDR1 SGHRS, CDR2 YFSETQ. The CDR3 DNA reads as TGCGCCAGCAGACATCACCAGGGGACCTATGGCTACACCTTC. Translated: CASRHHQGTYGYTF.

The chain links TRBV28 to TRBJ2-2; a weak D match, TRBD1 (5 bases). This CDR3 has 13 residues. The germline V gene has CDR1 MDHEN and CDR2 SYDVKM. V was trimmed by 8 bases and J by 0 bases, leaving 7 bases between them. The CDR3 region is CASGAANTGELFF. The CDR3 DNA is TGTGCCAGCGGGGCGGCGAACACCGGGGAGCTGTTTTTT.

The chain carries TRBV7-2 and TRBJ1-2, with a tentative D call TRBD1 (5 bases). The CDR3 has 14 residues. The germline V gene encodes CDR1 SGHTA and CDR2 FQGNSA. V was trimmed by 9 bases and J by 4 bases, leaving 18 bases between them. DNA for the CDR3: TGTGCCAGGTCCCCGGAAAGACAGTCCTATGGCTACACCTTC. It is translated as CARSPERQSYGYTF.

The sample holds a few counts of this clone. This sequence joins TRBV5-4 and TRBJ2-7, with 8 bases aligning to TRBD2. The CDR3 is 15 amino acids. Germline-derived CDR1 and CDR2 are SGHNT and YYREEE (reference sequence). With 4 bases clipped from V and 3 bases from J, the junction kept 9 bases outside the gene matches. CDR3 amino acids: CASSPELAEYYEQYF. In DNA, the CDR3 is TGTGCCAGCAGCCCCGAACTAGCGGAGTACTACGAGCAGTACTTC.

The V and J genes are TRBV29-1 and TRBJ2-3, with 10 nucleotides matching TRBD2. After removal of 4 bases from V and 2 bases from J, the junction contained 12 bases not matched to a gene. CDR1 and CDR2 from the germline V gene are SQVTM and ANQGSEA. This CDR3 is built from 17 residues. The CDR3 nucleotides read TGCAGCGTTGGGGGAATTAGCGGGGGGTCTTACACAGATACGCAGTATTTT. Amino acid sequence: CSVGGISGGSYTDTQYF.

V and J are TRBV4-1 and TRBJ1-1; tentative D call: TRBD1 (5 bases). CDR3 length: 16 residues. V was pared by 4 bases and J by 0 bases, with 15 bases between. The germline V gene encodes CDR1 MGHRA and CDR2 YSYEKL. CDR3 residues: CASSRGEGSLNTEAFF. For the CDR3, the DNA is TGCGCCAGCAGCCGCGGGGAGGGGTCCCTGAACACTGAAGCTTTCTTT.